This TCR beta chain was sequenced during a study of molecular identifiers for immune sequencing clone quantification. At the level of the study: Five portions were made in replicates from RNA of about 21,000 or 97,000 naive CD8 cells, and four underwent sequencing.

Sequencing libraries of naive CD8 cells derived from approximately 20,000 to 1,000,000 sorted cells with 10%, 30% or 50% RNA. The germline CDR1 and CDR2 sequences are SGHAT and FQNNGV. CDR3 size: 12 residues. V lost 7 bases and J lost 10, with 13 bases in between. TCRdb independently ran MiXCR on the PCR reads; one entry per CDR3 protein. The sample yields 350,000 or so distinct CDR3 sequences, about 20% seen once. The chain links TRBV11-2 to TRBJ2-2, with D maybe TRBD2 (7 bases). The sequenced sample consisted of naive CD8+ T cells from blood, with Jurkat cell RNA spiked in. The subset: FACS-sorted CD8+CD4-CCR7+CD45RA+ naive T cells. The receptor comes from a human donor in good health. Some libraries in this study had Jurkat cell RNA spiked in. CDR3 bases: TGTGCCAGCAAGGGGGGGCCCGAGGAGCTGTTTTTT. This encodes CASKGGPEELFF.